This TCR beta chain was identified during a study of cytomegalovirus exposure and HLA in healthy donors. The study's findings and limits: Donor immune exposure was known only as CMV serostatus. Many donors shared some public TCRs, even though most TCR sequences were rare.

This CDR3 has 14 amino acids. The V end lost 0 bases, the J end lost 5 bases, and 10 bases lay between the germline ends. Germline CDR1 reads LGHNA; CDR2 reads YSLEER. On this clone: Its antigen remains unknown.

The study ran its PCR with 60 Vbeta and 13 Jbeta primers. TCRdb's copy holds only in-frame clones and misses some; the assay was immunoSEQ multiplex PCR. The sample has some 120,000 clones; 65% to 90% are singletons. The sample was PBMCs. The receptor comes from a woman in her forties in good health and CMV-seronegative. The rearrangement joins TRBV4-3 to TRBJ2-5, with unresolved D. CDR3 DNA: TGCGCCAGCAGCCAAGAGGTGGGCCGGGAGACCCAGTACTTC. Translated: CASSQEVGRETQYF.